This is a list of T cell receptor beta chains from one sample in a study of T-cell memory formation after mild COVID-19. TCRdb redid the calling of the 5' RACE reads with MiXCR, one entry per CDR3 protein. The sample contains tens of thousands of distinct CDR3 sequences, 6% to 6.5% of which appear only once. The sequenced material came from PBMCs or a T cell subset sorted from them (not recorded which). These TCRs come from an adult who had mild COVID-19 (a few samples of this study predate the infection). Cell type and time point are not known. Each CDR3 is given with its conserved first and last residue. Expanded clones are given a class, and other clones once, few, many or no size at all.

>many|TRBJ2-1|TRBV24-1
CATSDLGSGRNNEQFF
>many|TRBJ2-3|TRBV3-1
CASSQGEFTQYF
>NA|TRBJ2-7|TRBV24-1
CATSPRGGQDEQYF
>many|TRBJ2-7|TRBV4-3
CASSQARDRGSYEQYF
>NA|TRBJ2-1|TRBV4-2
CASSRRSRGEGSNEQFF
>few|TRBJ1-2|TRBV20-1
CSASTLSGTVNGTGGYTF
>many|TRBJ1-2|TRBV29-1
CSVVDRGVYGYTF
>NA|TRBJ1-2|TRBV3-1
CASSQAASYYGYTF
>many|TRBJ2-7|TRBV7-2
CASSSSGRLGLEQYF
>few|TRBJ1-5|TRBV10-3
CAISESSGQVGQPQHF
>NA|TRBJ2-3|TRBV7-3
CASSLRAGASTDTQYF
>NA|TRBJ1-5|TRBV5-1
CASSPGTGGRSNQPQHF
>few|TRBJ1-5|TRBV4-1
CASSPRTVLNQPQHF
>many|TRBJ2-7|TRBV7-9
CASSFGLLTSYEQYF
>many|TRBJ2-1|TRBV27
CASSKTPSGDEQFF
>many|TRBJ2-5|TRBV18
CASSPGETQYF
>NA|TRBJ2-1|TRBV5-1
CASSFTGGTSYNEQFF
>many|TRBJ2-5|TRBV11-1
CASTRGQGLKTQYF
>many|TRBJ2-6|TRBV5-1
CASSLDSSGANVLTF
>few|TRBJ2-5|TRBV29-1
CSVVTGAGETQYF
>NA|TRBJ1-2|TRBV11-2
CASSLEVYGYTF
>many|TRBJ2-3|TRBV12-3/TRBV12-4
CASSLRGTKATDTQYF
>few|TRBJ2-3|TRBV5-4
CASSMDRGLSDTQYF
>NA|TRBJ1-3|TRBV12-3/TRBV12-4
CASSLALAGAGNTIYF
>NA|TRBJ2-2|TRBV7-3
CASSPGQGAAGELFF
>NA|TRBJ2-1|TRBV20-1
CSARGNLVGNEQFF
>few|TRBJ2-1|TRBV11-3
CASSLVAGGRNEQFF
>NA|TRBJ1-6|TRBV12-3/TRBV12-4
CASSFFQGGSPLHF
>few|TRBJ2-1|TRBV11-3
CASSLLTSMNEQFF
>many|TRBJ1-2|TRBV7-2
CASSSGQGGGYTF
>many|TRBJ2-3|TRBV18
CASSPAGRDTQYF
>few|TRBJ1-2|TRBV5-1
CASSEGQGYGYTF
>many|TRBJ2-6|TRBV6-5
CASKFGRSSGANVLTF
>many|TRBJ2-5|TRBV7-9
CASSTLSNQETQYF
>many|TRBJ1-1|TRBV2
CASSGQGLNTEAFF
>NA|TRBJ2-3|TRBV9
CASGRRDTQYF
>NA|TRBJ2-5|TRBV6-6
CDSRTGEQETQYF
>many|TRBJ2-2|TRBV2
CASSDPDRVNTGELFF
>many|TRBJ2-1|TRBV12-3/TRBV12-4
CASSLSQLGGRTYNEQFF
>many|TRBJ2-7|TRBV28
CASSSPYGHGQYF
>many|TRBJ2-7|TRBV5-1
CASSYPGTYEQYF
>many|TRBJ2-1|TRBV12-3/TRBV12-4
CASSFFGGDEQFF
>many|TRBJ2-1|TRBV4-2
CASSQALDYNEQFF
>many|TRBJ2-7|TRBV12-3/TRBV12-4
CASTLRGGLVNEQYF
>many|TRBJ1-6|TRBV7-2
CASSLGGGRGNSPLHF
>NA|TRBJ2-3|TRBV7-7
CATKAAASTDTQYF
>few|TRBJ1-1|TRBV27
CASSLNRARTEAFF
>NA|TRBJ2-7|TRBV7-3
CASSLNNGGDEQYF
>many|TRBJ2-5|TRBV15
CATSRDGETQYF
>NA|TRBJ2-3|TRBV11-3
CASSLVAASGMDTQYF
>NA|TRBJ1-1|TRBV20-1
CSAKKGLRTEAFF
>NA|TRBJ1-6|TRBV7-6
CASSMLDRESSYNSPLHF
>few|TRBJ2-1|TRBV30
CAWSVLAGGPGEQFF
>many|TRBJ2-7|TRBV7-9
CASSGGYGWPSYEQYF
>few|TRBJ1-6|TRBV5-1
CASRHQGFNSPLHF